This entry lists 21 T cell receptor beta chains sequenced from one sample in a study of blood T cell repertoires in COVID-19. Measured with immunoSEQ multiplex PCR; TCRdb has only the in-frame clones, and not every one. Among 300,000 to 400,000 clones listed, roughly 84% were seen once. The sequenced sample was peripheral blood. The receptors originated from a man between 45 and 60 years old with active or convalescent COVID-19.

The chain couples TRBV5-4 to TRBJ2-5; 8 bases map to TRBD2. Germline assignment: CDR1 SGHNT and CDR2 YYREEE (reference sequence). Trimming at V came to 4 bases and at J to 5 bases, leaving 10 bases not matched to a gene. The CDR3 spans 15 residues. The CDR3 bases are TGTGCCAGCAGCCGACCGGGGGGGCCGGGTGAGACCCAGTACTTC. As protein: CASSRPGGPGETQYF.

The chain uses TRBV2 and TRBJ1-4; TRBD1 is a possible D gene (5 bases). V gave up 3 bases and J gave up 0 bases, with 8 bases separating them. Germline values: CDR1 SNHLY, CDR2 FYNNEI. The CDR3 has 15 amino acids. CDR3 residues: CASSDRVATNEKLFF. In DNA form, the CDR3 reads TGTGCCAGCAGTGACAGGGTGGCAACTAATGAAAAACTGTTTTTT. Combining the CDR3 with reference TRBV2 and TRBJ1-4 gives the whole variable domain EPEVTQTPSHQVTQMGQEVILRCVPISNHLYFYWYRQILGQKVEFLVSFYNNEISEKSEIFDDQFSVERPDGSNFTLKIRSTKLEDSAMYFCASSDRVATNEKLFFGSGTQLSVL.

The CDR3 DNA sequence: TGTGCCAGCTCACCACCCCAGACGGGGGTTAATTCACCCCTCCACTTT. It encodes CASSPPQTGVNSPLHF. The chain recombines TRBV18 with TRBJ1-6, with D perhaps TRBD1 (5 bases). Looked up from germline, CDR1 is KGHSH and CDR2 is LQKENI. Trimming removed 0 bases at V and 6 bases at J, with 12 bases between. The CDR3 is 16 residues long. The full variable domain, completed using reference TRBV18 and TRBJ1-6, is NAGVMQNPRHLVRRRGQEARLRCSPMKGHSHVYWYRQLPEEGLKFMVYLQKENIIDESGMPKERFSAEFPKEGPSILRIQQVVRGDSAAYFCASSPPQTGVNSPLHFGNGTRLTVT.

The chain combines TRBV18 with TRBJ1-1, with D unresolved. The CDR3 is 13 residues long. CDR1 KGHSH and CDR2 LQKENI come from the germline V gene. The V end was cut by 3 bases, the J end by 3 bases, with 8 bases between. CDR3 in amino acids: CASSPGEDTEAFF. The CDR3 bases are TGTGCCAGCTCACCTGGCGAGGACACTGAAGCTTTCTTT.

CDR3 sequence: CASSTPGVMTGTDTQYF. The CDR3, as DNA: TGTGCCAGCAGCACCCCGGGGGTAATGACGGGCACAGATACGCAGTATTTT. This rearrangement joins TRBV28 to TRBJ2-3; the D gene is possibly TRBD2 (6 bases). Germline values: CDR1 MDHEN, CDR2 SYDVKM. Trimming removed 6 bases at V and 1 base at J, with 20 bases between. The CDR3 loop spans 17 amino acids.

The chain joins TRBV18 to TRBJ1-2; 11 nucleotides align to TRBD1. The V and J ends lost 2 bases and 5 bases, in that order; junction bases with no gene match: 4. Per germline, CDR1 KGHSH and CDR2 LQKENI. CDR3 size: 15 residues. The DNA of the CDR3 is TGTGCCAGCTCACCATGGACAGGGGGCGCTTATGGCTACACCTTC. Amino acids: CASSPWTGGAYGYTF. Variable domain in full (rest from reference TRBV18 and TRBJ1-2): NAGVMQNPRHLVRRRGQEARLRCSPMKGHSHVYWYRQLPEEGLKFMVYLQKENIIDESGMPKERFSAEFPKEGPSILRIQQVVRGDSAAYFCASSPWTGGAYGYTFGSGTRLTVV.

The chain is built from TRBV30 and TRBJ1-3; D unresolved. The germline V and J ends were trimmed by 1 base and 0 bases, with 13 bases remaining between them. The germline CDR1 and CDR2 sequences are GTSNPN and SVGIG (reference sequence). The CDR3 sequence is 16 residues long. CDR3 region: CAWSADFFVSGNTIYF. The CDR3 nucleotides are TGTGCCTGGAGTGCGGACTTTTTCGTCTCTGGAAACACCATATATTTT.

The V and J genes are TRBV3-1 (or the pseudogene TRBV3-2) and TRBJ2-1; 7 bases line up with TRBD1. After removal of 4 bases from V and 6 bases from J, the junction contained 6 bases not matched to a gene. Germline loops: CDR1 LGHDT, CDR2 YNNKEL (reference sequence). CDR3 size: 14 residues. The CDR3 DNA reads TGTGCCAGCAGCCTTTCGGACAGGTCCAATGAGCAGTTCTTC. Protein sequence: CASSLSDRSNEQFF.

The CDR3 is CASSELGDSYEQYF. In DNA form, the CDR3 reads TGTGCCAGCAGTGAACTGGGAGACTCCTACGAGCAGTACTTC. V is TRBV6-1 and J is TRBJ2-7, with D possibly TRBD2 on 5 matching bases. The CDR3 totals 14 residues. Germline V gene data show CDR1 as MNHNS and CDR2 as SASEGT. V gave up 2 bases and J gave up 0 bases, with 8 bases separating them.

The chain links TRBV18 to TRBJ1-2; 7 nucleotides line up with TRBD1. Trimming removed 7 bases from V and 5 bases from J; junction bases left unmatched: 7. Germline V gene data show CDR1 as KGHSH and CDR2 as LQKENI. The CDR3 is 13 residues long. This chain's CDR3 is CASYEGRGYGYTF. CDR3 nucleotide sequence: TGTGCCAGCTATGAGGGCAGGGGGTATGGCTACACCTTC.

The genes are TRBV6-2 or TRBV6-3 and TRBJ1-5; D unresolved. Trimming pared 2 bases from V and 5 bases from J, leaving 10 bases between. Per the germline V gene, CDR1 is MNHEY and CDR2 is SVGEGT. There are 14 residues in the CDR3. The CDR3 DNA is TGTGCCAGCAGTTACACCTCGAGGGATCAGCCCCAGCATTTT. It is translated as CASSYTSRDQPQHF.

The chain is built from TRBV18 and TRBJ2-6, with no clear D. From germline, CDR1 is KGHSH and CDR2 LQKENI. Trimming shortened V by 2 bases and J by 1 base, and 12 bases separated the two germline ends. The CDR3 sequence is 17 residues long. CDR3 in DNA: TGTGCCAGCTCACCATCAGTCATAAAGTCTGGGGCCAACGTCCTGACTTTC. It yields the protein CASSPSVIKSGANVLTF.

The rearrangement uses TRBV15 and TRBJ2-7; 8 bases are a match to TRBD1. With 5 bases clipped from V and 0 bases from J, the junction kept 6 bases outside the gene matches. Per germline, CDR1 LNHNV and CDR2 YYDKDF (reference sequence). The CDR3 is 15 amino acids. CDR3 region: CATSVGQGYSYEQYF. The CDR3, as DNA: TGTGCCACCAGCGTCGGACAGGGCTACTCCTACGAGCAGTACTTC.

The chain employs TRBV20-1 and TRBJ1-5; D is unresolved. The CDR3 has 14 residues. V lost 3 bases and J 7 bases, leaving 16 bases between the germline ends. CDR1 DFQATT and CDR2 SNEGSKA come from the germline V gene (reference sequence). The CDR3 coding sequence is TGCAGTGCTAGTGGAGGGAATACGGGGCAGCCCCAGCATTTT. Protein product: CSASGGNTGQPQHF.

The rearrangement uses TRBV15 and TRBJ1-4, with D unresolved. The V gene's germline CDR1 is LNHNV and CDR2 YYDKDF (reference sequence). V lost 6 bases and J 4 bases, leaving 15 bases between the germline ends. The CDR3 is 15 residues long. This CDR3 reads CATSRRNTINEKLFF. CDR3 bases: TGTGCCACCAGTCGGCGGAACACAATTAATGAAAAACTGTTTTTT.

The rearrangement joins TRBV29-1 to TRBJ1-2; perhaps TRBD1 as D (6 bases). CDR3 size: 12 residues. Germline CDR1 reads SQVTM; CDR2 reads ANQGSEA. V lost 4 bases and J 4 bases, leaving 10 bases between the germline ends. The CDR3 spells CSVGDIGYGYTF. CDR3 nucleotide sequence: TGCAGCGTTGGGGACATTGGCTATGGCTACACCTTC. The variable domain in full, with the rest retrieved from reference TRBV29-1 and TRBJ1-2, is SAVISQKPSRDICQRGTSLTIQCQVDSQVTMMFWYRQQPGQSLTLIATANQGSEATYESGFVIDKFPISRPNLTFSTLTVSNMSPEDSSIYLCSVGDIGYGYTFGSGTRLTVV.

The chain is built from TRBV6-5 and TRBJ1-2; possible D gene TRBD1, 6 bases. CDR3 length: 13 residues. From germline, CDR1 is MNHEY and CDR2 SVGAGI. V was cut by 8 bases and J by 3 bases, with 13 bases left in between. The CDR3 sequence: CASGDRSYYGYTF. The CDR3 DNA reads as TGTGCCAGCGGCGACAGGTCTTACTATGGCTACACCTTC.

J is TRBJ1-2 and V is TRBV7-2; TRBD1 matches at 10 bases. The CDR3 has 14 amino acids. The V and J ends lost 5 bases and 4 bases, in that order; junction bases with no gene match: 4. Germline V gives CDR1 SGHTA, CDR2 FQGNSA. CDR3 sequence reads: CASSPGQGLYGYTF. CDR3 coding DNA: TGTGCCAGCAGCCCGGGACAGGGGCTCTATGGCTACACCTTC.

This CDR3 reads CSASSGSYEQYF. The CDR3 DNA reads as TGCAGTGCTAGTTCGGGCTCCTACGAGCAGTACTTC. The chain joins TRBV20-1 to TRBJ2-7; no reliable D call. V was trimmed by 3 bases and J by 0 bases, leaving 6 bases between them. Germline V gene sequence: CDR1 DFQATT, CDR2 SNEGSKA (reference sequence). The CDR3 has 12 amino acids.

The V gene is TRBV5-6, the J gene TRBJ1-4; 12 nucleotides line up with TRBD1. Germline loops: CDR1 SGHDT, CDR2 YYEEEE. V lost 1 base to trimming and J lost 0 bases; unmatched junction nucleotides: 7. The CDR3 runs 19 residues. CDR3 nucleotides: TGTGCCAGCAGCTTGCGGGGGACAGGGGGCCTTACAACTAATGAAAAACTGTTTTTT. It yields the protein CASSLRGTGGLTTNEKLFF.

Comment on this clone: The same CDR3 also results from other DNA sequences found in this sample. This rearrangement joins TRBV4-3 to TRBJ1-5, with a tentative D call TRBD1 (5 bases). The CDR3 consists of 13 residues. Trimming took 0 bases from V and 7 from J, leaving 7 bases between them. Germline values: CDR1 LGHNA, CDR2 YSLEER. The CDR3 nucleotides read TGCGCCAGCAGCCAAGATAGGGGCCAGCCCCAGCATTTT. Encoded protein: CASSQDRGQPQHF.